Below, 8 T cell receptor beta chains from the same sample are listed, as sequenced in a study of PD-L1 blockade in urothelial cancer. The time point: peripheral blood 6 weeks after treatment start. Clones were sequenced by immunoSEQ multiplex PCR, and TCRdb holds only the in-frame ones, with some missing. The data show 30,000 to 45,000 clones, with roughly 82% seen just once and 8% to 11% held by the top ten. This specimen consisted of PBMCs, obtained around atezolizumab (anti-PD-L1) treatment. The receptors come from a man between 35 and 55 years old with urothelial cancer.

This sequence joins TRBV7-6 and TRBJ2-5; possibly TRBD1 for D (6 bases). Looked up from germline, CDR1 is SGHVS and CDR2 is FNYEAQ. The CDR3 is 13 residues long. Deletions cut 4 bases from V and 5 bases from J, with 11 bases between. CDR3 amino acids: CASSYTGLETQYF. CDR3 nucleotides: TGTGCCAGCAGCTATACAGGGTTGGAGACCCAGTACTTC.

CDR3 region: CASSFGATGSKNIQYF. CDR3 coding DNA: TGTGCCAGCAGCTTTGGCGCAACGGGTAGCAAAAACATTCAGTACTTC. The chain couples TRBV7-2 to TRBJ2-4; D is uncertain. The CDR3 totals 16 residues. V was cut by 3 bases and J by 3 bases, with 15 bases left in between. Germline loops: CDR1 SGHTA, CDR2 FQGNSA.

The rearrangement joins TRBV11-2 to TRBJ2-5, with a possible D match to TRBD2 (6 bases). Trimming removed 5 bases from V and 1 base from J, with 14 bases in between. In germline, CDR1 is SGHAT, CDR2 FQNNGV. The length of the CDR3 is 15 residues. The chain's CDR3 is CASSIVGGGQETQYF. In nucleotides, the CDR3 is TGTGCCAGCAGCATAGTTGGGGGAGGCCAAGAGACCCAGTACTTC. Variable domain in full (rest from reference TRBV11-2 and TRBJ2-5): EAGVAQSPRYKIIEKRQSVAFWCNPISGHATLYWYQQILGQGPKLLIQFQNNGVVDDSQLPKDRFSAERLKGVDSTLKIQPAKLEDSAVYLCASSIVGGGQETQYFGPGTRLLVL.

The genes are TRBV19 and TRBJ1-1; no reliable D call. V lost 7 bases and J lost 3, with 15 bases in between. CDR3 size: 14 residues. Germline V lookup: CDR1 LNHDA, CDR2 SQIVND (reference sequence). This CDR3 is CASTETTEDTEAFF. CDR3 nucleotides: TGTGCCAGTACCGAAACAACGGAGGACACTGAAGCTTTCTTT.

CDR3 sequence (DNA): TGTGCCAGTAGTATCCGGGGTACCGGAAACACCATATATTTT. Protein sequence: CASSIRGTGNTIYF. The V gene is TRBV19, the J gene TRBJ1-3; D gene uncertain. This CDR3 has 14 residues. Germline lookup yields CDR1 LNHDA and CDR2 SQIVND (reference sequence). Trimming took off 3 bases at V and 4 bases at J, with 10 bases between the two ends.

The chain couples TRBV12-5 to TRBJ1-1; 7 bases agree with TRBD1. V shed 1 base and J 1 base; nucleotides not matched to a gene: 6. Per the germline V gene, CDR1 is LGHNT and CDR2 is FRNRAP. The CDR3 extends over 16 amino acids. The CDR3 coding sequence is TGTGCTAGTGGTTTGGACACGGACAGGCCGAACACTGAAGCTTTCTTT. Translated: CASGLDTDRPNTEAFF.

The rearrangement uses TRBV6-5 and TRBJ1-1; no clear D. Per germline, CDR1 MNHEY and CDR2 SVGAGI. V was clipped by 5 bases and J by 4 bases, with 8 bases between them. This CDR3 contains 12 residues. In DNA form, the CDR3 reads TGTGCCAGCAGTCCTTCCGGCACTGAAGCTTTCTTT. It is translated as CASSPSGTEAFF.

J is TRBJ2-3 and V is TRBV27; 9 bases match TRBD2. The CDR3 has 16 amino acids. J gave up 0 bases and V 6 bases, and 7 bases lay outside the gene matches. In germline, CDR1 is MNHEY, CDR2 SMNVEV (reference sequence). CDR3 region: CASREPGLASTDTQYF. CDR3 bases: TGTGCCAGCAGAGAGCCGGGACTAGCTAGCACAGATACGCAGTATTTT.